This T cell receptor (beta chain) stems from a study of human T cells and chemical hapten exposure. The wider study: A 2 cm by 2 cm inner upper arm patch received 2% DPC for sensitization. TCR yields differed between samples (mainly from small differences in pooled library volume). Study results and limitations: No alteration of TCRs above 1 in 1000 frequency was seen with DPC sensitization. There were significantly more large CDR3 similarity clusters among expanded TCRs than among controls.

TCRdb re-analysed the RACE reads in MiXCR, keeping a single row per CDR3 protein. The sample consists of 70,000 to 75,000 distinct CDR3 sequences, more than 30% of them appearing once. The time point was: patch test 1, 2 weeks after DPC sensitization. Stated treatment: therapeutic diphenylcyclopropenone sensitization with weekly scalp DPC. Concerning this clonotype: Its specificity is unknown. A read error may account for a junction end that differs from germline.

CDR1 and CDR2 (germline): DFQATT, SNEGSKA (reference sequence). CDR3 length: 13 amino acids. The chain links TRBV20-1 to TRBJ2-5; unclear D gene. The sample here was whole blood, taken in connection with sensitization to the hapten diphenylcyclopropenone (DPC). The clonotype was recovered from a man aged 40-50 years with alopecia areata. Some clones in this sample may be carry-over from other donors' samples. The CDR3 here is CSAREWAQGTQYF. DNA of the CDR3: TGCAGTGCTAGAGAATGGGCCCAAGGGACCCAGTACTTC.